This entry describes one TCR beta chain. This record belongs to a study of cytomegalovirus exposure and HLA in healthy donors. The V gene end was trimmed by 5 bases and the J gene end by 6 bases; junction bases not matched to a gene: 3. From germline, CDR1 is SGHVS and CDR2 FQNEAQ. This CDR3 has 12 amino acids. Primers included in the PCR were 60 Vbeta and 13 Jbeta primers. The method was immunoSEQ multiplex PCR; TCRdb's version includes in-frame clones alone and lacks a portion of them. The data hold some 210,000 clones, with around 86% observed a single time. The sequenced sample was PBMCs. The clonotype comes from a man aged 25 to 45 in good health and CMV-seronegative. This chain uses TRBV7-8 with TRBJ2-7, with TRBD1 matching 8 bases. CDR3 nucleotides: TGTGCCAGCAGCCTCGACAGGGGCGAGCAGTACTTC. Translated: CASSLDRGEQYF.